These 28 T cell receptor beta chains were sequenced from one sample in a study of molecular identifiers for immune sequencing clone quantification. A single record per CDR3 protein comes from TCRdb applying MiXCR to the PCR reads. The profile shows about 330,000 distinct CDR3 sequences, roughly 24% of them singletons. Sequenced sample: naive CD8+ T cells from blood, with Jurkat cell RNA spiked in. Subset specified: FACS-sorted CD8+CD4-CCR7+CD45RA+ naive T cells. These TCRs come from a human donor in good health. Some libraries in this study had Jurkat cell RNA spiked in.

This clonotype appeared many times. A junction boundary mismatches the germline segment, possibly from a read error. The CDR3 DNA is TGTGCCAGTAGTATACCAGCGGGGGTTAGAGGCTTC. It yields the protein CASSIPAGVRGF. V and J are TRBV19 and TRBJ2-7, with TRBD2 matching 8 bases. The CDR3 is made up of 12 amino acids. Germline loops: CDR1 LNHDA, CDR2 SQIVND (reference sequence).

As regards this clonotype: Sequence at one end of the junction differs from germline and may be a read error. CDR3 DNA sequence: TGCGCCAGCAGCCTAGATCGGCCCTACCAGCAGTACTTC. This sequence encodes CASSLDRPYQQYF. The rearrangement uses TRBV4-3 and TRBJ2-7, with no clear D. The CDR3 loop spans 13 amino acids. Germline V gene sequence: CDR1 LGHNA, CDR2 YSLEER.

In this sample, this clonotype turned up many times. V gene TRBV15 combines with J gene TRBJ1-5, with 10 positions matching TRBD1. Germline loops: CDR1 LNHNV, CDR2 YYDKDF (reference sequence). The V gene end was trimmed by 3 bases and the J gene end by 3 bases; junction bases not matched to a gene: 2. The CDR3 spans 15 residues. For the CDR3, the DNA is TGTGCCACCAGCAGGGACAGGGGGATCAATCAGCCCCAGCATTTT. It codes for CATSRDRGINQPQHF.

The J gene is TRBJ2-3, the V gene TRBV11-3, with 8 bases fitting TRBD2. The CDR3 totals 17 residues. CDR1 is SGHNT, CDR2 YENEEA, per germline. Germline trimming cut 8 bases from V and 10 bases from J; bases unmatched to any gene: 23. For the CDR3, the DNA is TGTGCCAGCCGCTCGGGGACTGGCGGGGGGTTTGTGGGTGCGCAGTATTTT. This encodes CASRSGTGGGFVGAQYF.

This clonotype was seen at least ten times. The genes are TRBV29-1 and TRBJ1-5, with 7 bases matching TRBD1. Per the germline V gene, CDR1 is SQVTM and CDR2 is ANQGSEA. J was trimmed by 6 bases and V by 1 base; bases with no gene match: 6. The CDR3 spans 14 residues. The chain's CDR3 is CSVEVEGASQPQHF. CDR3 in DNA: TGCAGCGTTGAAGTGGAGGGGGCAAGTCAGCCCCAGCATTTT.

This clonotype was detected ten times or more. The V gene is TRBV29-1, the J gene TRBJ1-2; D gene ambiguous. V was trimmed by 5 bases and J by 5 bases, leaving 18 bases between them. Germline V gene sequence: CDR1 SQVTM, CDR2 ANQGSEA. The length of the CDR3 is 14 residues. CDR3 protein: CSVIGVEGTYGYTF. The CDR3, as DNA: TGCAGCGTTATAGGAGTCGAAGGTACTTATGGCTACACCTTC.

The rearrangement uses TRBV10-3 and TRBJ2-3, with D unresolved. The V end was cut by 3 bases, the J end by 10 bases, with 14 bases between. The CDR3 loop spans 13 amino acids. Germline lookup yields CDR1 ENHRY and CDR2 SYGVKD. CDR3 bases: TGTGCCATCAGTGACTCTCCGACAAGTGCGCAGTATTTT. This encodes CAISDSPTSAQYF.

This clonotype came up many times. V gene TRBV29-1 combines with J gene TRBJ2-7, with TRBD2 matching over 11 bases. Per germline, CDR1 SQVTM and CDR2 ANQGSEA. The CDR3 runs to 16 residues. The V segment lost 2 bases and the J segment 6 bases; nucleotides outside the gene matches: 12. The CDR3 sequence: CSVELRTSGPGGEQYF. Here the CDR3 DNA reads TGCAGCGTTGAACTCCGGACTAGCGGGCCGGGGGGCGAGCAGTACTTC.

This clonotype was found many times. The rearrangement uses TRBV27 and TRBJ1-4; no definite D call. In germline, CDR1 is MNHEY, CDR2 SMNVEV (reference sequence). This CDR3 comprises 15 residues. Trimming took 5 bases from V and 8 from J, leaving 18 bases between them. The CDR3 nucleotides are TGTGCCAGCAGTCTCGGAACCGGATGGGAAGAAAAACTGTTTTTT. This translates into CASSLGTGWEEKLFF. Full variable domain (rest looked up from reference TRBV27 and TRBJ1-4): EAQVTQNPRYLITVTGKKLTVTCSQNMNHEYMSWYRQDPGLGLRQIYYSMNVEVTDKGDVPEGYKVSRKEKRNFPLILESPSPNQTSLYFCASSLGTGWEEKLFFGSGTQLSVL.

This clonotype was observed a handful of times. The genes are TRBV16 and TRBJ2-7, with D possibly TRBD1 on 5 matching bases. The CDR3 is made up of 13 amino acids. V was pared by 2 bases and J by 5 bases, with 10 bases between. Per the germline V gene, CDR1 is KGHSY and CDR2 is FQNENV. CDR3 in amino acids: CASSQTGIDEQYF. The DNA of the CDR3 is TGTGCCAGCAGCCAAACAGGAATCGACGAGCAGTACTTC. The full variable domain, in which reference TRBV16 and TRBJ2-7 provide the parts outside the CDR3, is GEEVAQTPKHLVRGEGQKAKLYCAPIKGHSYVFWYQQVLKNEFKFLISFQNENVFDETGMPKERFSAKCLPNSPCSLEIQATKLEDSAVYFCASSQTGIDEQYFGPGTRLTVT.

The chain employs TRBV29-1 and TRBJ2-7; D is unresolved. The CDR3 is 14 residues long. The V end lost 0 bases, the J end lost 0 bases, and 9 bases lay between the germline ends. Germline V gene sequence: CDR1 SQVTM, CDR2 ANQGSEA. CDR3 residues: CSVEESASSYEQYF. The CDR3 DNA reads as TGCAGCGTTGAAGAGTCAGCTAGCTCCTACGAGCAGTACTTC.

This clonotype was seen more than once but under ten times. The V gene is TRBV12-5, the J gene TRBJ2-2; D is undetermined. V was cut by 5 bases and J by 0 bases, with 16 bases left in between. CDR3 length equals 17 residues. Germline V gene sequence: CDR1 LGHNT, CDR2 FRNRAP. The CDR3 region has the DNA TGTGCTAGTGGTACCCCGGGTGGACCCGCGAACACCGGGGAGCTGTTTTTT. Protein product: CASGTPGGPANTGELFF.

This clonotype turned up a few times. J is TRBJ2-5 and V is TRBV10-2; possibly TRBD2 for D (5 bases). This CDR3 is 13 amino acids long. V gave up 3 bases and J gave up 3 bases, with 8 bases separating them. Germline V gene data show CDR1 as WSHSY and CDR2 as SAAADI. The CDR3 region is CASSDIGEETQYF. DNA of the CDR3: TGCGCCAGCAGTGATATCGGGGAAGAGACCCAGTACTTC.

This clonotype showed up many times. J is TRBJ1-1 and V is TRBV27, with D tentatively TRBD1 (6 bases). Germline lookup yields CDR1 MNHEY and CDR2 SMNVEV (reference sequence). Trimming took off 5 bases at V and 7 bases at J, with 17 bases between the two ends. This CDR3 is 14 amino acids long. CDR3 coding DNA: TGTGCCAGCAGTCCGGCGGACAGAGCGTTTGAAGCTTTCTTT. The encoded protein is CASSPADRAFEAFF.

The chain joins TRBV7-9 to TRBJ2-7, with 7 nucleotides matching TRBD2. The junction had 12 bases not matched to a gene; V was cut back by 6 bases and J by 4 bases. From germline, CDR1 is SEHNR and CDR2 FQNEAQ (reference sequence). The CDR3 runs 15 residues. The CDR3 loop is CASSITSDPQYEQYF. The CDR3 DNA reads as TGTGCCAGCAGTATTACTAGCGACCCGCAGTACGAGCAGTACTTC.

This clonotype was seen a handful of times. Since a much larger clone is just one base distant, this may be a read error. The V call is TRBV29-1, the J call TRBJ2-3; TRBD2 is a possible D gene (5 bases). Germline V gives CDR1 SQVTM, CDR2 ANQGSEA. This CDR3 has 15 amino acids. The CDR3 loop is CSVEKEGASTATQYF. Written as DNA, the CDR3 is TGCAGCGTTGAAAAAGAGGGTGCGAGCACAGCTACGCAGTATTTT.

This clonotype appeared a few times. J is TRBJ2-1 and V is TRBV24-1, with unresolved D. The CDR3 covers 11 residues. CDR1 and CDR2 (germline): KGHDR, SFDVKD. V shed 5 bases and J shed 10 bases, with 8 bases lying between them. The CDR3 region is CATSVGYEQFF. Written as DNA, the CDR3 is TGTGCCACCAGTGTGGGCTACGAGCAGTTCTTC.

On this clonotype itself: The junction and the germline gene differ at one end; a read error may be behind it. This chain uses TRBV5-1 with TRBJ1-2, with 7 bases lining up with TRBD1. The CDR3 is 15 residues long. Germline V gene lookup returns CDR1 SGHRS and CDR2 YFSETQ. The CDR3 sequence: CASSLLVDREDGYPF. The DNA for the CDR3 is TGCGCCAGCAGCTTGTTGGTAGACAGGGAGGATGGCTACCCCTTC.

This clonotype was seen at least ten times. V is TRBV7-2 and J is TRBJ2-1; D is uncertain. The V gene lost 5 bases and the J gene lost 7 bases, with 9 bases spanning the gap. The CDR3 extends over 12 amino acids. CDR1 is SGHTA, CDR2 FQGNSA, per germline. The CDR3 sequence: CASSRLGNEQFF. The CDR3 nucleotides read TGTGCCAGCAGCCGGTTGGGAAATGAGCAGTTCTTC.

This clonotype appeared a few times. The V gene is TRBV19, the J gene TRBJ2-3; no clear D gene. This CDR3 contains 15 residues. Per germline, CDR1 LNHDA and CDR2 SQIVND (reference sequence). Trimming removed 5 bases at V and 2 bases at J, with 14 bases between. CDR3: CASSATDTDTDTQYF. The CDR3 DNA reads TGTGCCAGTAGTGCTACAGACACGGACACAGATACGCAGTATTTT.

Remarks on this clonotype: At one boundary the junction diverges from the germline segment, which might be a read error. The CDR3: CASSAGTTAAFF. CDR3 bases: TGTGCCAGCAGCGCTGGGACGACTGCAGCTTTCTTT. The chain joins TRBV2 to TRBJ1-1; D is perhaps TRBD1 (5 bases). CDR1 and CDR2 from the germline V gene are SNHLY and FYNNEI. The CDR3 runs 12 residues.

This clonotype was counted between two and nine times. This chain joins TRBV27 and TRBJ2-3, with 8 bases that match TRBD2. The junction had 9 bases not matched to a gene; V was cut back by 5 bases and J by 5 bases. CDR3 length: 15 amino acids. The V gene's germline CDR1 is MNHEY and CDR2 SMNVEV (reference sequence). Here the CDR3 DNA reads TGTGCCAGCAGTCGGGCCAGCGGGGGTCTAGATACGCAGTATTTT. This translates into CASSRASGGLDTQYF.

This clonotype was recorded at least ten times. The CDR3 is CASSGRGRTEAFF. CDR3 in DNA: TGTGCCAGCAGCGGCAGGGGTAGAACTGAAGCTTTCTTT. The rearrangement joins TRBV13 to TRBJ1-1; weak D call: TRBD1 (6 bases). The CDR3 extends over 13 amino acids. The germline gives CDR1 PRHDT, CDR2 FYEKMQ (reference sequence). The ends were cut back, 5 bases at V and 5 bases at J, with 12 bases in the middle.

The rearrangement uses TRBV6-1 and TRBJ2-7; TRBD2 is a possible D gene (5 bases). The germline V gene encodes CDR1 MNHNS and CDR2 SASEGT. V was pared by 4 bases and J by 3 bases, with 13 bases between. The CDR3 sequence is 14 residues long. CDR3 protein: CASSGGVGGYEQYF. The DNA of the CDR3 is TGTGCCAGCAGTGGCGGCGTAGGAGGCTACGAGCAGTACTTC.

Turning to this clonotype: A read error may be the cause here, since a much bigger clone is one base away. The chain recombines TRBV29-1 with TRBJ1-2; D ambiguous. In germline, CDR1 is SQVTM, CDR2 ANQGSEA. This CDR3 spans 12 amino acids. This chain's CDR3 is CSVVPLDYGYIF. The DNA for the CDR3 is TGCAGCGTTGTCCCCCTCGACTATGGCTACATCTTC.

This clonotype was seen a few times. The chain recombines TRBV10-3 with TRBJ2-7, with 10 bases aligning to TRBD1. Losses at the gene ends were 0 bases for V and 2 bases for J; bases not matched to a gene: 4. In germline, CDR1 is ENHRY, CDR2 SYGVKD. There are 16 residues in the CDR3. This CDR3 is CAISESRGTGAYEQYF. The CDR3 nucleotides read TGTGCCATCAGTGAGTCGAGAGGGACAGGGGCCTACGAGCAGTACTTC.

This clonotype showed up many times. The chain combines TRBV7-9 with TRBJ2-5, with TRBD1 matching over 8 bases. Germline V gene data show CDR1 as SEHNR and CDR2 as FQNEAQ (reference sequence). The junction had 9 bases not matched to a gene; V was cut back by 5 bases and J by 4 bases. The CDR3 extends over 15 amino acids. The CDR3 DNA follows: TGTGCCAGCAGCCCTAAGGACAGGGAGAGAGAGACCCAGTACTTC. Its translation is CASSPKDRERETQYF.

This clonotype came up many times. J is TRBJ2-5 and V is TRBV29-1; a weak D match, TRBD1 (5 bases). This CDR3 is 14 amino acids long. Trimming stripped 4 bases from V and 3 bases from J, with 15 bases between. The V gene's germline CDR1 is SQVTM and CDR2 ANQGSEA. The CDR3 here is CSVVGAYGEETQYF. Here the CDR3 DNA reads TGCAGCGTTGTAGGGGCCTACGGAGAAGAGACCCAGTACTTC.